This is a list of T cell receptor beta chains from one sample in a study of glioma-infiltrating T cells. In TCRdb, the multiplex PCR reads were re-called with MiXCR into one record per CDR3 protein. The data show 5,000 to 7,000 distinct CDR3 sequences, nearly 45% seen once. The specimen sequenced was glioma tissue, nonneoplastic brain tissue, or PBMCs (not recorded which). These TCRs come from a human donor with low-grade glioma or glioblastoma, undergoing nonglioma brain surgery, or in good health (not recorded which). Each CDR3 is given with its conserved first and last residue. The order of the fields is CDR3 length, clone size, D gene, V gene, J gene, CDR3 DNA, CDR3 protein. D genes are given only for firm matches. The listing skips clone size in some rows; elsewhere it reads once, few, many or a size class.

13	many	.	TRBV10-3	TRBJ2-4	TGTGCCACCAACAGCGATCCCAAAAACATTCAGTACTTC	CATNSDPKNIQYF
19	many	TRBD2	TRBV10-3	TRBJ2-3	TGTGCCATCAGTGGTCAGGGACTAGCGGGAGAAGTGGGCACAGATACGCAGTATTTT	CAISGQGLAGEVGTDTQYF
18	.	TRBD2	TRBV20-1	TRBJ2-1	TGCAGTGCGCCTACCCAGGATGGGACTAGCGGGCGGTACAATGAGCGGTTCTTC	CSAPTQDGTSGRYNERFF
13	medium-sized	.	TRBV4-2	TRBJ1-4	TGTGCCAGCAGCCAATCATCTGCAGGAAAACTGTTTTTT	CASSQSSAGKLFF
12	many	TRBD1	TRBV29-1	TRBJ1-1	TGCAGTTGTACAGGGGGATGGGACGAAGCTTTCTTT	CSCTGGWDEAFF
15	.	.	TRBV6-2/TRBV6-3	TRBJ2-1	TGTGCCAACAGTCCCCTTATGGGCCCCTACAATGAGCAGTTCTTC	CANSPLMGPYNEQFF
13	.	.	TRBV4-3	TRBJ1-1	TGCGCCAGCAGCCAAACAAGGAACACTGAAGCTTTCTTT	CASSQTRNTEAFF
15	medium-sized	TRBD1	TRBV20-1	TRBJ2-2	TGCAGTGCTATATACAGGGGCGATGCTACTGGGGAGCTGTTTTTT	CSAIYRGDATGELFF
14	many	TRBD1	TRBV5-4	TRBJ2-7	TGTGCCAGCAGCGGTGGACAGGAGACCTACGAGCAGTACTTC	CASSGGQETYEQYF
16	many	TRBD1	TRBV19	TRBJ1-5	TGTGCCAGTAGTATAGGGGCGACAGGGGTCCAACAGCCCCAGCATTTT	CASSIGATGVQQPQHF
14	.	.	TRBV6-2/TRBV6-3	TRBJ2-7	TGTGCCAGCAGTTACTCTGTAACAGATTACGAGCAGTACTTC	CASSYSVTDYEQYF
16	large	.	TRBV28	TRBJ1-5	TGTGCCAGCAGTTTGGGGAGGCGGCGGGGCAATCAGCCCCAGCATTTT	CASSLGRRRGNQPQHF